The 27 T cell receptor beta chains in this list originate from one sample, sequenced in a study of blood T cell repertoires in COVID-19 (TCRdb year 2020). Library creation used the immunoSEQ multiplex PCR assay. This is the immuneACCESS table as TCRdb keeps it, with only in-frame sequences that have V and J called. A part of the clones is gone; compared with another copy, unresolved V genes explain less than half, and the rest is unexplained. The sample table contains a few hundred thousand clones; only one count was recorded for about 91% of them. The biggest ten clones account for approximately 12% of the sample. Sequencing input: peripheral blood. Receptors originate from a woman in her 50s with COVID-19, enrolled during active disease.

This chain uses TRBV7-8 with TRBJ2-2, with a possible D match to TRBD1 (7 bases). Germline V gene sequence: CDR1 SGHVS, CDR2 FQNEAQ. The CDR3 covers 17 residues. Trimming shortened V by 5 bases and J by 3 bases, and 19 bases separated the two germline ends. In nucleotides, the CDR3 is TGTGCCAGCAGCGTGTTAGTCAGGGGGGCGGACACCGGGGAGCTGTTTTTT. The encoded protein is CASSVLVRGADTGELFF.

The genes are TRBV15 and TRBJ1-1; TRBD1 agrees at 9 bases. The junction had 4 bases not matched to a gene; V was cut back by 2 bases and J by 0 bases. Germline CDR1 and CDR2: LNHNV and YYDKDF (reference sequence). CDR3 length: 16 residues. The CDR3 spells CATSRITGGVNTEAFF. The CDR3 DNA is TGTGCCACCAGCAGAATAACAGGGGGCGTGAACACTGAAGCTTTCTTT. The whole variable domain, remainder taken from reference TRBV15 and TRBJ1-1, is DAMVIQNPRYQVTQFGKPVTLSCSQTLNHNVMYWYQQKSSQAPKLLFHYYDKDFNNEADTPDNFQSRRPNTSFCFLDIRSPGLGDTAMYLCATSRITGGVNTEAFFGQGTRLTVV.

The CDR3 bases are TGTGCCAGCAGCATACAGGGGAGGCCGCTGGGCTACACCTTC. The encoded protein is CASSIQGRPLGYTF. This sequence joins TRBV5-4 and TRBJ1-2; TRBD1 matches at 7 bases. V was clipped by 4 bases and J by 8 bases; unmatched bases: 11. Germline CDR1 SGHNT, CDR2 YYREEE (reference sequence). The CDR3 consists of 14 residues.

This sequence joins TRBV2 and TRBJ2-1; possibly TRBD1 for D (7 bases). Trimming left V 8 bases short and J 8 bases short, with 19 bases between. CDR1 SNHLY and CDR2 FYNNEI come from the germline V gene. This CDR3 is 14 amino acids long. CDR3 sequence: CASVEGATIYEQFF. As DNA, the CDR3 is TGTGCCAGCGTGGAGGGGGCCACGATTTATGAGCAGTTCTTC.

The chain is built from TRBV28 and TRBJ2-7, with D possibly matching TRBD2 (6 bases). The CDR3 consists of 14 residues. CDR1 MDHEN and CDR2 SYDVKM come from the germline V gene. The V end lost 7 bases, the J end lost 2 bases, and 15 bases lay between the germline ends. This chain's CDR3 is CASTSLGGTYEQYF. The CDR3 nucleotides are TGTGCCAGCACTTCCCTCGGGGGAACCTACGAGCAGTACTTC.

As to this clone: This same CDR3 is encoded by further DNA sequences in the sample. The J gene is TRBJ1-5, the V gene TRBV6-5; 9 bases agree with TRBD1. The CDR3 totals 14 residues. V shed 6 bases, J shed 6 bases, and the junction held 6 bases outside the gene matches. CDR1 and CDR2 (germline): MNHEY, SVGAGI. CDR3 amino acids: CASSPGQGGQPQHF. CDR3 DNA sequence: TGTGCCAGCAGCCCGGGACAGGGAGGTCAGCCCCAGCATTTT.

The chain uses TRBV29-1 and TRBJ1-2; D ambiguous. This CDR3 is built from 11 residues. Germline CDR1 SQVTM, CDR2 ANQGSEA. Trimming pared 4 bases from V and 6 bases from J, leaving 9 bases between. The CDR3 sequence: CSVGRGDGYTF. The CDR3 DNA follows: TGCAGCGTTGGTCGCGGCGATGGCTACACCTTC.

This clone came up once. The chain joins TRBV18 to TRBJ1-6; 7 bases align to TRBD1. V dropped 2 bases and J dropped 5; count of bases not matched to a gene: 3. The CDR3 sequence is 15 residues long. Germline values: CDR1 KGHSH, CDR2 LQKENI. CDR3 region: CASSPETGNNSPLHF. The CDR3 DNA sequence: TGTGCCAGCTCACCAGAGACAGGGAATAATTCACCCCTCCACTTT.

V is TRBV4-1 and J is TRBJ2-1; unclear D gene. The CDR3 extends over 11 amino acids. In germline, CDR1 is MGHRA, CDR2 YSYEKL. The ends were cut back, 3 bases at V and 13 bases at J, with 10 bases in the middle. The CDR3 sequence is CASSHGQIQFF. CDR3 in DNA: TGCGCCAGCAGCCATGGTCAGATTCAGTTCTTC.

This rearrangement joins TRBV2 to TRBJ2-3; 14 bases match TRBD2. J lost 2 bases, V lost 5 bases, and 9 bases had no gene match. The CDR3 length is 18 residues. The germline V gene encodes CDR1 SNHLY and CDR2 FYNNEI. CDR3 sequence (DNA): TGTGCCAGCAGTCCCGGGACTAGCGGGGGCCCCCCCACAGATACGCAGTATTTT. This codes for CASSPGTSGGPPTDTQYF.

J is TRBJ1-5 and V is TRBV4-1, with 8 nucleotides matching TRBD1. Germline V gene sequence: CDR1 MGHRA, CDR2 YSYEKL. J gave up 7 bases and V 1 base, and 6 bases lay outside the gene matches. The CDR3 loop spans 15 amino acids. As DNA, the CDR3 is TGCGCCAGCAGCCAAGTAGACAGGGGTGGCCAGCCCCAGCATTTT. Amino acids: CASSQVDRGGQPQHF.

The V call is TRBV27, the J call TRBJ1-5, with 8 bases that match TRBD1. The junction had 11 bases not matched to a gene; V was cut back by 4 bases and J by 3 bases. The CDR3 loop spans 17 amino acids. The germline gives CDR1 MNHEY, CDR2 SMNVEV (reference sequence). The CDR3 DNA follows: TGTGCCAGCAGTTCAGAGTCCGGGACAGGCCACAATCAGCCCCAGCATTTT. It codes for CASSSESGTGHNQPQHF.

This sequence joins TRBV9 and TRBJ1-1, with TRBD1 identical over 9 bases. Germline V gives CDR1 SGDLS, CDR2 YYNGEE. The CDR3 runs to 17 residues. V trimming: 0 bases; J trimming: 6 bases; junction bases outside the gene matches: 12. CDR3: CASSVVDGGQGPAEAFF. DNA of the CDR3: TGTGCCAGCAGCGTAGTAGACGGGGGACAGGGTCCGGCTGAAGCTTTCTTT.

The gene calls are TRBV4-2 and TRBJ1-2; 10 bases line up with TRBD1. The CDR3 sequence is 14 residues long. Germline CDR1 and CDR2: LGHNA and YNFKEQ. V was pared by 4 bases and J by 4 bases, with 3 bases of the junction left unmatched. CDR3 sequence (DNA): TGTGCCAGCAGCCCGACAGGGGGCCCCTATGGCTACACCTTC. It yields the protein CASSPTGGPYGYTF.

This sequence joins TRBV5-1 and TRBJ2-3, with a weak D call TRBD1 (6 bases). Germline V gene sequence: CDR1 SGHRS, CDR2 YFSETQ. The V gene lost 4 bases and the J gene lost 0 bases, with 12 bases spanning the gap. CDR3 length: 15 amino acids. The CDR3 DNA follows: TGCGCCAGCAGCGAGGGACACCTTAGCACAGATACGCAGTATTTT. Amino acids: CASSEGHLSTDTQYF. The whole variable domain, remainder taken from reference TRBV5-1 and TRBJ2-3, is KAGVTQTPRYLIKTRGQQVTLSCSPISGHRSVSWYQQTPGQGLQFLFEYFSETQRNKGNFPGRFSGRQFSNSRSEMNVSTLELGDSALYLCASSEGHLSTDTQYFGPGTRLTVL.

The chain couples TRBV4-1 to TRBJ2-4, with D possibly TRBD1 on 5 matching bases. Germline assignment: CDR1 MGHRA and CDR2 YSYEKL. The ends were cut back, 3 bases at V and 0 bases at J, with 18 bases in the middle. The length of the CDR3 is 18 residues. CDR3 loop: CASSQEDRLYLAKNIQYF. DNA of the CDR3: TGCGCCAGCAGCCAGGAAGACAGACTCTACCTAGCCAAAAACATTCAGTACTTC.

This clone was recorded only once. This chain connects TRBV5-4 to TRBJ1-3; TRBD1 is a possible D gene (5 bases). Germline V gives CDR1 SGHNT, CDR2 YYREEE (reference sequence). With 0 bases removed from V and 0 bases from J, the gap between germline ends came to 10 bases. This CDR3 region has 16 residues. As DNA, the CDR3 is TGTGCCAGCAGCTTGGGGGGGGTTGGCTCTGGAAACACCATATATTTT. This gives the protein CASSLGGVGSGNTIYF.

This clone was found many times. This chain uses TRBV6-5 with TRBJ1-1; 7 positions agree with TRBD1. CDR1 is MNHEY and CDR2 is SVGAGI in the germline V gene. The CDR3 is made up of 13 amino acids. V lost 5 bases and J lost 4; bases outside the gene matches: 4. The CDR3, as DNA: TGTGCCAGCAGTCGACAGGGCGTCACTGAAGCTTTCTTT. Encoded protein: CASSRQGVTEAFF.

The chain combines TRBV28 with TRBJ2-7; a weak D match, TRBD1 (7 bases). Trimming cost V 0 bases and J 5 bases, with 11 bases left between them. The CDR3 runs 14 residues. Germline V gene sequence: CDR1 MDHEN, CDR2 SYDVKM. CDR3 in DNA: TGTGCCAGCAGTTTATGGGCAGGGGGGCACGAGCAGTACTTC. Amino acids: CASSLWAGGHEQYF. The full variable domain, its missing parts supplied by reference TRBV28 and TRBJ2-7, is DVKVTQSSRYLVKRTGEKVFLECVQDMDHENMFWYRQDPGLGLRLIYFSYDVKMKEKGDIPEGYSVSREKKERFSLILESASTNQTSMYLCASSLWAGGHEQYFGPGTRLTVT.

The CDR3 sequence is CASSPRLGRTGELFF. CDR3 sequence (DNA): TGTGCCAGCAGCCCGCGACTAGGGCGGACCGGGGAGCTGTTTTTT. V is TRBV7-3 and J is TRBJ2-2; D perhaps matches TRBD2 (6 bases). Trimming shortened V by 5 bases and J by 5 bases, and 15 bases separated the two germline ends. Germline V gene sequence: CDR1 SGHTA, CDR2 FQGTGA. This CDR3 region has 15 residues.

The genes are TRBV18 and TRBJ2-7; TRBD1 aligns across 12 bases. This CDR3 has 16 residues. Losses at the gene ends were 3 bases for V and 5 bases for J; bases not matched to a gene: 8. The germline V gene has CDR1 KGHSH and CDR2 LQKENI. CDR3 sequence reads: CASSPPLGTGGDEQYF. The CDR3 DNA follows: TGTGCCAGCTCACCTCCCCTAGGGACAGGGGGCGACGAGCAGTACTTC.

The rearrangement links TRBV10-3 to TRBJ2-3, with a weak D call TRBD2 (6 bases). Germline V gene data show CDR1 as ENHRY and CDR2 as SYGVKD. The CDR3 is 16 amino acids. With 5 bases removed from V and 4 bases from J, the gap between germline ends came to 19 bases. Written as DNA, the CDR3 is TGTGCCATCAGTCCCCACTCGGACGGGGGAGCAGATACGCAGTATTTT. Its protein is CAISPHSDGGADTQYF.

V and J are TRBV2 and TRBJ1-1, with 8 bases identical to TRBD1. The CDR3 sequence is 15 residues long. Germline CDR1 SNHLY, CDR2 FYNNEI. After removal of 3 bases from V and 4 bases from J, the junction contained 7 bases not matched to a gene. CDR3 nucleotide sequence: TGTGCCAGCAGTGACGGTAGACAGGGGCTCACTGAAGCTTTCTTT. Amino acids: CASSDGRQGLTEAFF. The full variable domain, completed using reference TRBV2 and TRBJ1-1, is EPEVTQTPSHQVTQMGQEVILRCVPISNHLYFYWYRQILGQKVEFLVSFYNNEISEKSEIFDDQFSVERPDGSNFTLKIRSTKLEDSAMYFCASSDGRQGLTEAFFGQGTRLTVV.

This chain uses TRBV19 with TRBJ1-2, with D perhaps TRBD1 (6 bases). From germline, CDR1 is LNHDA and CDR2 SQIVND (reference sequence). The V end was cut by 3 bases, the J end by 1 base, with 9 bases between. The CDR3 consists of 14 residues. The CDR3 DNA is TGTGCCAGTAGTATTTGGACAGTTAACTATGGCTACACCTTC. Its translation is CASSIWTVNYGYTF.

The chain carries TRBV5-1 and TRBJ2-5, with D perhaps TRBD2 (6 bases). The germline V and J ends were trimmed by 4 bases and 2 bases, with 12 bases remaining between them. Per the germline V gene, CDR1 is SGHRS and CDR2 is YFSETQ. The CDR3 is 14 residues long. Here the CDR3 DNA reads TGCGCCAGCAGCGCCTCGGGACTTCAAGAGACCCAGTACTTC. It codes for CASSASGLQETQYF. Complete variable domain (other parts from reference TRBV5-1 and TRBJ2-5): KAGVTQTPRYLIKTRGQQVTLSCSPISGHRSVSWYQQTPGQGLQFLFEYFSETQRNKGNFPGRFSGRQFSNSRSEMNVSTLELGDSALYLCASSASGLQETQYFGPGTRLLVL.

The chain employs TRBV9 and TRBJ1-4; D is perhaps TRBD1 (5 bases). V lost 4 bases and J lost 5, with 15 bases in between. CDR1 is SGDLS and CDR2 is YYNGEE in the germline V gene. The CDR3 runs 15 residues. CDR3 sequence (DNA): TGTGCCAGCAGCCCCCAGCAGGGTGAGAATGAAAAACTGTTTTTT. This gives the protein CASSPQQGENEKLFF.

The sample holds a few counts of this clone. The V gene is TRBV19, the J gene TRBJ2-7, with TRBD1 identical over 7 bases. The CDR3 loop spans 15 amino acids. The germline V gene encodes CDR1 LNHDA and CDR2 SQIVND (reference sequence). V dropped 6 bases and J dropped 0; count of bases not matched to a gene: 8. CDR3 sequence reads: CASRPGGRFSYEQYF. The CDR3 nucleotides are TGTGCCAGTAGACCAGGGGGAAGGTTCTCCTACGAGCAGTACTTC.